This T cell receptor (beta chain) was sequenced in a study of blood T cells in healthy people across ages (dated by TCRdb to about 2015). Regarding the research as a whole: In model experiments, roughly one uniquely barcoded TCR beta cDNA molecule per two T cells was captured by template switching. To avoid experimental bias, donors of different ages were spread randomly across the sequencing lanes. Four age groups were formed from the donors: young (average approximately 15 years), middle-aged (approximately 39), aged (about 68) and long-lived (more than 75). Using deep sequencing normalized with unique cDNA molecular identifiers, the study measured how TCR beta repertoire diversity changes with age. Two additional independent replicas of 1 million unique cDNA reads from the same blood draw were analyzed for two donors (one aged 18 to 30 and one aged 80 or older). The paper as a whole reports these results and caveats: The long-lived group showed more naive CD4+ T cells, fewer expanded clones and increased TCR diversity than the aged group, suggesting age selection. Observed TCR beta diversity correlated strongly with the percentage of naive T cells measured by flow cytometry. Observed TCR beta diversity per million T cells fell roughly linearly with age, and a significant reduction was already apparent by age about 36. Bulk unsorted PBMC profiling prevented conclusive comparison of naive and antigen-experienced compartments. Because the CMV infection status of the donors was unknown, age-related changes in expanded clonotypes may potentially have been confounded. Estimates of total diversity based on one million sequenced T cells were considered lower bounds and underestimates.

Of note for this clonotype: Its recognized antigen is unknown. Base qualities were left out, and no much larger clone turns up one base away.

Libraries were built with 5' RACE. Sequenced on an Illumina HiSeq 2500. A second PCR of about 7 to 12 cycles was run with a J-beta primer mix and a sample-barcoded 5' primer. Each TCR beta cDNA molecule received a unique molecular identifier from a template-switch 5' adaptor carrying 12 random nucleotides. At least 3 million CDR3-containing paired-end reads were obtained from each sample. First-strand cDNA was synthesized from all RNA with the Mint cDNA synthesis kit, primed by a TRBC-specific oligonucleotide. All cDNA was treated with uracil-DNA glycosylase and then went through a first 18-cycle PCR with the universal primers M1SS and BC2_uni_R. Under the source paper's analysis protocol: For normalization, 1 million high-quality reads were randomly selected from each sample, with every read carrying a distinct molecular identifier. Reads sharing molecular identifiers were discarded rather than binned into consensus sequences. MiTCR, run with a Q25 quality threshold and the strictest error-elimination algorithm, handled CDR3 identification, clonotype clustering and error correction. A nonparametric unseen species model with Euler transformation was used to estimate a lower bound on total TCR beta diversity. TCRdb trimmed the raw reads at Q25, called clones with MiXCR and kept productive beta chains. Entries are consolidated by CDR3 protein sequence, retaining the most common genes and DNA. These V and J calls rely on TCRdb rather than the paper's analysis. The table for this sample lists hundreds of thousands of distinct CDR3 sequences; 40% to 50% of them were counted only once. The ten largest clones take up about 21% of the sample.

The CDR3 has 17 amino acids, counting the end cysteine and phenylalanine. The sequence is cut down to CDR3 DNA, 51 bases in frame from base 1. V and J lose 5 bases and 2 bases, and a span of 20 bases separates them. The germline V gene specifies SGHTA as CDR1 and FQGNSA as CDR2. Systemically healthy Caucasian individuals from Russia, 35 to 50 in total and aged about 6 to 100 years, were included as donors. Each donor gave around 9.5 milliliters of peripheral blood, collected into EDTA-treated Vacutainer tubes. PBMCs were isolated by Ficoll-Paque density-gradient centrifugation, with at least 6.5 million obtained per sample. Trizol reagent was used to extract total RNA from the PBMCs, yielding at least 5.5 micrograms per sample. For every donor, flow cytometry on a PBMC aliquot measured the percentage of naive CD45RAhigh/CD27high T cells.

The chain joins TRBV7-2 to TRBJ2-3; D gene: possibly TRBD1, on 7 matching bases. The clonotype comes from a man in his sixties in good health. Material: blood. The DNA sequence is TGTGCCAGCAGCCCAAGGAGGGGGCCCGCGGTCACAGATACGCAGTATTTT. It translates as CASSPRRGPAVTDTQYF.